This TCR beta chain is from a study of blood T cell repertoires in COVID-19. The V end lost 4 bases, the J end lost 9 bases, and 13 bases lay between the germline ends. CDR3 length: 13 amino acids. CDR1 is SGHTA and CDR2 is FQGNSA in the germline V gene. The protocol was immunoSEQ multiplex PCR, while the TCRdb copy is restricted to in-frame clones and leaves out a portion. The profile shows about 170,000 clones, 90% of them singletons. This TCR derives from a man in his fifties with acute or convalescent COVID-19. The material sequenced was peripheral blood. The rearrangement uses TRBV7-2 and TRBJ2-1, with no clear D. CDR3 in amino acids: CASSSTSLSEQFF. In DNA, the CDR3 is TGTGCCAGCAGCTCTACTTCTTTGAGTGAGCAGTTCTTC.